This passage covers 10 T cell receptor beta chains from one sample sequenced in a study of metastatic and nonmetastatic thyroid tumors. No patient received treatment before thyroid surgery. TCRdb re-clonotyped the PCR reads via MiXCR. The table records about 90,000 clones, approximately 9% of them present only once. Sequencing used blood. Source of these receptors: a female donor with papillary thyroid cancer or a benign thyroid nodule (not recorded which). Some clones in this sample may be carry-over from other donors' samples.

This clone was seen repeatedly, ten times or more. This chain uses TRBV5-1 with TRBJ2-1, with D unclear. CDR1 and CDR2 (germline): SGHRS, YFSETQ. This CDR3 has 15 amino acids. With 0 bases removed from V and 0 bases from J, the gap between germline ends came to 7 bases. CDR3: CASSLGDLSYNEQFF. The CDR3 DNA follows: TGCGCCAGCAGCTTGGGAGATCTCTCCTACAATGAGCAGTTCTTC.

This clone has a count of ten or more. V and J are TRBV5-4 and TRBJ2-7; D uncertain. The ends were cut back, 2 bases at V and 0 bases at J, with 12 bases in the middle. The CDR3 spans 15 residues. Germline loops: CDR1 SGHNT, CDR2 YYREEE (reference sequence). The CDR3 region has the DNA TGTGCCAGCAGCTTAAAAGGCCTGAGCTCCTACGAGCAGTACTTC. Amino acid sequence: CASSLKGLSSYEQYF.

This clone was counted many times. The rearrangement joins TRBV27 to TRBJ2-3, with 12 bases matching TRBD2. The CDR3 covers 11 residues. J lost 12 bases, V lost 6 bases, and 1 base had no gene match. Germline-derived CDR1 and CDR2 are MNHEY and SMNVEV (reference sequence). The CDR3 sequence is CASRGLAGQYF. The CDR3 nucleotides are TGTGCCAGCAGGGGACTAGCGGGCCAGTATTTT.

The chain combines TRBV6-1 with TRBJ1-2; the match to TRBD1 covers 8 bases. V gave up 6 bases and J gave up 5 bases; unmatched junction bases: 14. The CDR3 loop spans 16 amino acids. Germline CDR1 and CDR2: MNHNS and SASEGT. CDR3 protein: CASRYQGGGTGYGYTF. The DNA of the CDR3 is TGTGCCAGCAGGTACCAGGGGGGGGGGACAGGTTATGGCTACACCTTC.

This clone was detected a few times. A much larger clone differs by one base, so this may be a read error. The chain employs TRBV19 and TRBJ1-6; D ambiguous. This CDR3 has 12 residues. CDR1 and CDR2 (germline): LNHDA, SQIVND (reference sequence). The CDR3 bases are TGTGCCAGTGGTATAAGGGATTCACCCCTCCACTTT. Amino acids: CASGIRDSPLHF.

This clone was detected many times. For the CDR3, the DNA is TGTGCCAGCAGGAGGACAGGATCTATCTCTGGAAACACCATATATTTT. It encodes CASRRTGSISGNTIYF. The chain couples TRBV6-2 or TRBV6-3 to TRBJ1-3, with 7 nucleotides matching TRBD1. Germline V gene sequence: CDR1 MNHEY, CDR2 SVGEGT. With 6 bases clipped from V and 0 bases from J, the junction kept 8 bases outside the gene matches. This CDR3 region has 16 residues.

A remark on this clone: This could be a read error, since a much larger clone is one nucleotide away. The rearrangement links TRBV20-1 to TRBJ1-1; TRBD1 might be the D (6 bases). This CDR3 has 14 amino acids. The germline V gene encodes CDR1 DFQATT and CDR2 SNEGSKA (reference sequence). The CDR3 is CSASPPGEITEASF. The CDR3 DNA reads TGCAGTGCTAGCCCTCCAGGGGAGATCACTGAAGCTTCCTTT.

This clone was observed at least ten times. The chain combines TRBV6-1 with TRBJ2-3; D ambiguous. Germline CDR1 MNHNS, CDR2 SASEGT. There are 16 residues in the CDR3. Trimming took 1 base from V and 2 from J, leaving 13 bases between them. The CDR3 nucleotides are TGTGCCAGCAGTGAAGGGCCTGCGGAGTACACAGATACGCAGTATTTT. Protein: CASSEGPAEYTDTQYF.

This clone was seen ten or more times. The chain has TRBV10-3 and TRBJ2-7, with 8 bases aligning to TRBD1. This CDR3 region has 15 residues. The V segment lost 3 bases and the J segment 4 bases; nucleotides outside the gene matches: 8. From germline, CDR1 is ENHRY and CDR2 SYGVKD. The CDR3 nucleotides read TGTGCCATCAGTGAAGGACTGAGACAGGGGTACGAGCAGTACTTC. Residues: CAISEGLRQGYEQYF.

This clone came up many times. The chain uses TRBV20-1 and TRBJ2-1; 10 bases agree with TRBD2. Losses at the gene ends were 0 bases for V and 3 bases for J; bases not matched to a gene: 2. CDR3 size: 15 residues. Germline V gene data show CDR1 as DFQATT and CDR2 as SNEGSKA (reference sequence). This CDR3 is CSARDQRGGYNEQFF. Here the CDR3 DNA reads TGCAGTGCTAGAGATCAGCGGGGGGGCTACAATGAGCAGTTCTTC.